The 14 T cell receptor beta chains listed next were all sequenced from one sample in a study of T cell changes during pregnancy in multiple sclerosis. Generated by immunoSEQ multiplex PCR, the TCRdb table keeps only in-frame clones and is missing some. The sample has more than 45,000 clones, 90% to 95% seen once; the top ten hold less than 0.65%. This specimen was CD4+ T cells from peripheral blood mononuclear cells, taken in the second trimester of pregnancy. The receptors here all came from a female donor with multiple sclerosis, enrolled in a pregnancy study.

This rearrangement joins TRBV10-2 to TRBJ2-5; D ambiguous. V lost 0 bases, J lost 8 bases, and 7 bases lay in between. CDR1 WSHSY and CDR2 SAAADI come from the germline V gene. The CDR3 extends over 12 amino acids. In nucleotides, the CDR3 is TGCGCCAGCAGTGAGTCGTTAGTAACCCAGTACTTC. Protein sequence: CASSESLVTQYF.

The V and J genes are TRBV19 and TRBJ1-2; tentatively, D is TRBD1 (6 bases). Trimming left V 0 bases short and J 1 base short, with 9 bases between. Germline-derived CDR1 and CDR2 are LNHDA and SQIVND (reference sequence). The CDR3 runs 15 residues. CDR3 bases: TGTGCCAGTAGTATAGATCGGACAGATAACTATGGCTACACCTTC. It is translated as CASSIDRTDNYGYTF.

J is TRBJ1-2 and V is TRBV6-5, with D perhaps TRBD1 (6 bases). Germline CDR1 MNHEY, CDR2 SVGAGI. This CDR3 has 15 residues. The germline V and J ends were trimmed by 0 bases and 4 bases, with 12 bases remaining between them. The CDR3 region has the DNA TGTGCCAGCAGTTACTCGACAGGCGCCGCCTATGGCTACACCTTC. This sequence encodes CASSYSTGAAYGYTF.

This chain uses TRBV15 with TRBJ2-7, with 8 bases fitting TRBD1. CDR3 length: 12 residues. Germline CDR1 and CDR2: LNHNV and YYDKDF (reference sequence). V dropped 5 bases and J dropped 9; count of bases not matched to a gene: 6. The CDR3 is CATSAEQGGQYF. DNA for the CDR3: TGTGCCACCAGCGCAGAACAGGGGGGGCAGTACTTC.

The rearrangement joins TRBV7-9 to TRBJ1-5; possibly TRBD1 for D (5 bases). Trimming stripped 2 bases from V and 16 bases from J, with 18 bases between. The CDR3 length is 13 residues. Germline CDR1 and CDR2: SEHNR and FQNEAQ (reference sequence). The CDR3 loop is CASSLIGTGDLHF. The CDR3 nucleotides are TGTGCCAGCAGCTTAATCGGTACAGGCGACCTCCATTTT.

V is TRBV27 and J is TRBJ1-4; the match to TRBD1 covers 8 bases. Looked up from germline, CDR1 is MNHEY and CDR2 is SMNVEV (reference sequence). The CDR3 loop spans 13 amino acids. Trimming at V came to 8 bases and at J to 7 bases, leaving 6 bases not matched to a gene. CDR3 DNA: TGTGCCAGCGGCTCAGGGGGCAGTGAAAAACTGTTTTTT. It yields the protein CASGSGGSEKLFF. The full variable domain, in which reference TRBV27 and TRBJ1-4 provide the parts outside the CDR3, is EAQVTQNPRYLITVTGKKLTVTCSQNMNHEYMSWYRQDPGLGLRQIYYSMNVEVTDKGDVPEGYKVSRKEKRNFPLILESPSPNQTSLYFCASGSGGSEKLFFGSGTQLSVL.

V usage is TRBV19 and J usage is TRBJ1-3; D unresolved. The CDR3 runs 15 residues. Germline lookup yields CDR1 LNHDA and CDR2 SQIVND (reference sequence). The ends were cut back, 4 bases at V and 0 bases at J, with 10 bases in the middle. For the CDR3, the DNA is TGTGCCAGTAGTAACAGTCGCTCCTCTGGAAACACCATATATTTT. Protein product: CASSNSRSSGNTIYF.

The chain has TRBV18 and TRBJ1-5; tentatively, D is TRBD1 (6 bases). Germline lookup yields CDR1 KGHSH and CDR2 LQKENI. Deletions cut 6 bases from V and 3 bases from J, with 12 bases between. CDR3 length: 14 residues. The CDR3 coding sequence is TGTGCCAGCTCCCAGACAGGACTCAATCAGCCCCAGCATTTT. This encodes CASSQTGLNQPQHF.

In DNA form, the CDR3 reads TGTGCCAGCTCACGACGGGACAGAGCTATGAACACTGAAGCTTTCTTT. It codes for CASSRRDRAMNTEAFF. This chain links TRBV18 with TRBJ1-1; 7 positions match TRBD1. Looked up from germline, CDR1 is KGHSH and CDR2 is LQKENI. This CDR3 is 16 amino acids long. Trimming took 4 bases from V and 0 from J; bases not matched to a gene: 8.

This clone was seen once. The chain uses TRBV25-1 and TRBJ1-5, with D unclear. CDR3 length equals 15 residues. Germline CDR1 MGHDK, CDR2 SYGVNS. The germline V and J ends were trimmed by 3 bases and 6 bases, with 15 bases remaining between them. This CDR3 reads CASSDGVEVLQPQHF. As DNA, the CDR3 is TGTGCCAGCAGTGATGGTGTAGAGGTTCTTCAGCCCCAGCATTTT.

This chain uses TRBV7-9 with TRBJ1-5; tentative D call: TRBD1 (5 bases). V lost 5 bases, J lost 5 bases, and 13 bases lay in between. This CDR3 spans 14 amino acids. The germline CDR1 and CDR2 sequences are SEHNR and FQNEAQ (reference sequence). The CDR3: CASSRDFRDQPQHF. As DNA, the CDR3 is TGTGCCAGCAGCCGGGACTTTCGGGATCAGCCCCAGCATTTT.

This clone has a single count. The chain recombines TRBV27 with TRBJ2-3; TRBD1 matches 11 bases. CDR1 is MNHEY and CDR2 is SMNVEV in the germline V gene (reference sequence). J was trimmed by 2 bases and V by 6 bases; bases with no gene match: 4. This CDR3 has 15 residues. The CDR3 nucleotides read TGTGCCAGCAGGGACAGGGGGCGGTTCACAGATACGCAGTATTTT. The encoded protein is CASRDRGRFTDTQYF.

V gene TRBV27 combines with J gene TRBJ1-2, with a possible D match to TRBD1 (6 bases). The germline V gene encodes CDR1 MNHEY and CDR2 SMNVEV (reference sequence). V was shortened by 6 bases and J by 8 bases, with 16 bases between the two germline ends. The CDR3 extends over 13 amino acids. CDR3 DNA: TGTGCCAGCAGGGCCACAGGGTCCCGCGGCTACACCTTC. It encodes CASRATGSRGYTF.

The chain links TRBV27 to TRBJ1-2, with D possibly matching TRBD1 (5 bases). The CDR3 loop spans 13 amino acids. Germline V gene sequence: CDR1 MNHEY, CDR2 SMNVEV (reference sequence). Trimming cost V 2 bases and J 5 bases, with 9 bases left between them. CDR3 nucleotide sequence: TGTGCCAGCAGTTTAGTGGGGGGGTATGGCTACACCTTC. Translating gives CASSLVGGYGYTF.